These T cell receptor beta chains were read from a single sample in a study of blood T cell repertoires in COVID-19. Assay: immunoSEQ multiplex PCR; the TCRdb copy retains only in-frame clones and omits some. The data contain 200,000 to 250,000 clones, 70% to 90% of them singletons. Sample: PBMCs or T cells enriched from blood (not recorded which). The receptors stem from a woman in her forties or fifties with acute COVID-19. CDR3s include the opening cysteine and the closing phenylalanine or tryptophan. Each record gives: D gene, clone size, J gene, V gene, CDR3 DNA, CDR3 protein. A D gene is named only where the DNA matches it firmly. Clone size is stated in some rows and not others, as once, few, many or a class when expanded.

d_gene: TRBD2; abundance: -; j_gene: TRBJ2-1; v_gene: TRBV30; CDR3nt: TGTGCCTGGCAGACTAGCGGGAGCTACAATGAGCAGTTCTTC; CDR3aa: CAWQTSGSYNEQFF
d_gene: -; abundance: -; j_gene: TRBJ2-7; v_gene: TRBV7-9; CDR3nt: TGTGCCAGCAGGGCTAGCGGACAGCTGGCCTACGAGCAGTACTTC; CDR3aa: CASRASGQLAYEQYF
d_gene: -; abundance: -; j_gene: TRBJ1-4; v_gene: TRBV19; CDR3nt: TGTGCCAGTAGTGATACAGGGATCTCTGATGAAAAACTGTTTTTT; CDR3aa: CASSDTGISDEKLFF
d_gene: -; abundance: -; j_gene: TRBJ1-4; v_gene: TRBV28; CDR3nt: TGTGCCAGCAGTTTGAGGGGGACTAATGAAAAACTGTTTTTT; CDR3aa: CASSLRGTNEKLFF
d_gene: -; abundance: -; j_gene: TRBJ2-3; v_gene: TRBV4-2; CDR3nt: TGTGCCAGCAGCCAGTCGTGGGCTAGCACAGATACGCAGTATTTT; CDR3aa: CASSQSWASTDTQYF
d_gene: TRBD2; abundance: -; j_gene: TRBJ2-1; v_gene: TRBV3-1/TRBV3-2; CDR3nt: TGTGCCAGCAGCCGTACTAGCGGGAGTGACAATGAGCAGTTCTTC; CDR3aa: CASSRTSGSDNEQFF
d_gene: TRBD2; abundance: -; j_gene: TRBJ2-7; v_gene: TRBV13; CDR3nt: TGTGCCAGCAGCCTAACTAGCGCTAGCTCCTACGAGCAGTACTTC; CDR3aa: CASSLTSASSYEQYF
d_gene: -; abundance: -; j_gene: TRBJ1-1; v_gene: TRBV29-1; CDR3nt: TGCAGCGTAGCCGCGGGACTGGACACTGAAGCTTTCTTT; CDR3aa: CSVAAGLDTEAFF
d_gene: -; abundance: -; j_gene: TRBJ2-2; v_gene: TRBV7-6; CDR3nt: TGTGCCAGCTGGGACTTAAGGGGACCGAACACCGGGGAGCTGTTTTTT; CDR3aa: CASWDLRGPNTGELFF
d_gene: -; abundance: -; j_gene: TRBJ1-1; v_gene: TRBV7-9; CDR3nt: TGTGCCAGCAGCGAGGTGGCAGGGGTTTACACTGAAGCTTTCTTT; CDR3aa: CASSEVAGVYTEAFF
d_gene: -; abundance: few; j_gene: TRBJ2-7; v_gene: TRBV28; CDR3nt: TGTGCCAGCAGTTTCCGTCAGGGAAGGGGCTACGAGCAGTACTTC; CDR3aa: CASSFRQGRGYEQYF
d_gene: TRBD2; abundance: -; j_gene: TRBJ2-5; v_gene: TRBV9; CDR3nt: TGTGCCAGCAGCGTAGCGGGAGGGCAACAAGAGACCCAGTACTTC; CDR3aa: CASSVAGGQQETQYF
d_gene: -; abundance: -; j_gene: TRBJ2-5; v_gene: TRBV27; CDR3nt: TGTGCCAGCAGTTGGGGAGTTCTACACTCCTCTACGGGGGAGACCCAGTACTTC; CDR3aa: CASSWGVLHSSTGETQYF
d_gene: TRBD2; abundance: -; j_gene: TRBJ2-3; v_gene: TRBV19; CDR3nt: TGTGCCAGTAGACGACTAGCGGGAGGGAGAGATACGCAGTATTTT; CDR3aa: CASRRLAGGRDTQYF
d_gene: TRBD2; abundance: -; j_gene: TRBJ2-1; v_gene: TRBV18; CDR3nt: TGTGCCAGCTCACCCTACTCTAGCGGGCCGACCTACAATGAGCAGTTCTTC; CDR3aa: CASSPYSSGPTYNEQFF
d_gene: -; abundance: -; j_gene: TRBJ2-1; v_gene: TRBV7-8; CDR3nt: TGTGCCAGCAGCTCCTATAGCGGACAAGTTGAGCAGTTCTTC; CDR3aa: CASSSYSGQVEQFF
d_gene: TRBD1; abundance: -; j_gene: TRBJ2-1; v_gene: TRBV7-9; CDR3nt: TGTGCCAGCAGCTCGACAGGGAGCTCCTACAATGAGCAGTTCTTC; CDR3aa: CASSSTGSSYNEQFF
d_gene: -; abundance: -; j_gene: TRBJ2-1; v_gene: TRBV7-2; CDR3nt: TGTGCCAGCAGCTCCCCTCCGGCGGGGACCTACAATGAGCAGTTCTTC; CDR3aa: CASSSPPAGTYNEQFF
d_gene: -; abundance: -; j_gene: TRBJ1-1; v_gene: TRBV5-4; CDR3nt: TGTGCCAGCAGCTCGCCAGGGTCTTTGGCCACTGAAGCTTTCTTT; CDR3aa: CASSSPGSLATEAFF
d_gene: TRBD2; abundance: -; j_gene: TRBJ2-1; v_gene: TRBV28; CDR3nt: TGTGCCAGCAGGGCTAGCGGGAGTCTCAATGAGCAGTTCTTC; CDR3aa: CASRASGSLNEQFF
d_gene: -; abundance: -; j_gene: TRBJ1-1; v_gene: TRBV5-1; CDR3nt: TGCGCCAGCAGCATTTTTACCGAGGGAAGTGAAGCTTTCTTT; CDR3aa: CASSIFTEGSEAFF
d_gene: -; abundance: -; j_gene: TRBJ2-7; v_gene: TRBV5-1; CDR3nt: TGCGCCAGCAGCCCGGAGAGCTCCTACGAGCAGTACTTC; CDR3aa: CASSPESSYEQYF
d_gene: -; abundance: -; j_gene: TRBJ2-1; v_gene: TRBV7-3; CDR3nt: TGTGCCAGCAGCTTAACTGCTCGGGGGGCAGGGAGGCATGAGCAGTTCTTC; CDR3aa: CASSLTARGAGRHEQFF
d_gene: -; abundance: -; j_gene: TRBJ2-1; v_gene: TRBV28; CDR3nt: TGTGCCAGCAGGACCGACAGCTACAATGAGCAGTTCTTC; CDR3aa: CASRTDSYNEQFF
d_gene: TRBD1; abundance: -; j_gene: TRBJ2-7; v_gene: TRBV19; CDR3nt: TGTGCCAGTAGTATGGGACAGGGGGCCCGCGAGCAGTACTTC; CDR3aa: CASSMGQGAREQYF
d_gene: -; abundance: -; j_gene: TRBJ2-1; v_gene: TRBV4-2; CDR3nt: TGTGCCAGCAGCCAAGATGAAGAGGGAGATTCCTACAATGAGCAGTTCTTC; CDR3aa: CASSQDEEGDSYNEQFF
d_gene: -; abundance: -; j_gene: TRBJ2-2; v_gene: TRBV2; CDR3nt: TGTGCCATCCTCGGGGGCAGGGGGAGGAAAGGGGAGCTGTTTTTT; CDR3aa: CAILGGRGRKGELFF